This TCR beta chain derives from a study of T cells after somatic rescue of genetic block. CDR3 length: 15 amino acids. Trimming at V came to 3 bases and at J to 5 bases, leaving 4 bases not matched to a gene. The germline CDR1 and CDR2 sequences are LNHDA and SQIVND (reference sequence). Method: immunoSEQ multiplex PCR; TCRdb's copy keeps in-frame clones and lacks some. The sample holds over 95,000 clones, 85% to 95% seen once. This TCR was sampled from a woman younger than 30. This chain joins TRBV19 and TRBJ1-4; TRBD1 agrees at 9 bases. Sequencing was carried out using peripheral blood mononuclear cells (PBMCs). In DNA form, the CDR3 reads TGTGCCAGTAGTATCTACGGGACAGGGAATGAAAAACTGTTTTTT. Amino acids: CASSIYGTGNEKLFF.